The T cell receptor (beta chain) under discussion was sequenced for a study of T cell repertoires in cytomegalovirus infection. Study details: A matching HLA type, together with CMV infection, was signaled by public TCR beta signatures. Points from the study as a whole: CMV-specific HLA-C-restricted TCR beta clonotypes dominated the ex vivo response. Identification of carriers of CMV plus the relevant HLA was performed using cumulative public TCR beta family frequency.

Germline V gene data show CDR1 as MDHEN and CDR2 as SYDVKM. The CDR3 extends over 16 amino acids. V lost 5 bases, J lost 0 bases, and 13 bases lay in between. This clonotype was seen many times. What it binds is unknown. A single record per CDR3 protein comes from TCRdb applying MiXCR to the reads. The sample shows 150,000 to 200,000 distinct CDR3 sequences, 14% of them seen only once. The sample was PBMCs. The chain links TRBV28 to TRBJ2-2; D is unclear. The sequence was obtained from a human donor in good health (CMV status not recorded). Some clones in this sample may be carry-over from other donors' samples. CDR3 residues: CASSERLLANTGELFF. The CDR3, as DNA: TGTGCCAGCAGTGAAAGGCTACTCGCGAACACCGGGGAGCTGTTTTTT.